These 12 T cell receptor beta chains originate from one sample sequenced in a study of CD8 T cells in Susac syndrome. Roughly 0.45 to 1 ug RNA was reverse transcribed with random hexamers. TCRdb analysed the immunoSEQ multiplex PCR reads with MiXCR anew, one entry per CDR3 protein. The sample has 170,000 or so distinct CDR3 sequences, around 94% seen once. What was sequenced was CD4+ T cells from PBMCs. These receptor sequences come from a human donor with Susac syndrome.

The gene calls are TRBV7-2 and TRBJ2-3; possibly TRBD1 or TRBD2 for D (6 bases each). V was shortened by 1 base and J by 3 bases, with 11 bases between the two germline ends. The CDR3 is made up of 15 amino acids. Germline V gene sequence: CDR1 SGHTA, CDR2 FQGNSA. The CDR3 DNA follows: TGTGCCAGCAGCTTAGGGGGGGCGAGGACAGATACGCAGTATTTT. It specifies CASSLGGARTDTQYF.

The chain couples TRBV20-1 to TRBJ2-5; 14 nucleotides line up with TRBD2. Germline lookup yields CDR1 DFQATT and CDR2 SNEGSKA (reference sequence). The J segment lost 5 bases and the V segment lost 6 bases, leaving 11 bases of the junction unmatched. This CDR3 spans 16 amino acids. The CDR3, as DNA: TGCAGTGCCCCGAGACTAGCGGGAGGGCCGGGGGAGACCCAGTACTTC. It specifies CSAPRLAGGPGETQYF.

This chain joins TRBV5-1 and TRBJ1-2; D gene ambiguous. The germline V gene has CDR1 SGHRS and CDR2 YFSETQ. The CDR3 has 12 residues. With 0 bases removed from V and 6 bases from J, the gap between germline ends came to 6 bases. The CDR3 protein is CASSLAGNGYTF. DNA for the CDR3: TGCGCCAGCAGCTTGGCCGGAAATGGCTACACCTTC.

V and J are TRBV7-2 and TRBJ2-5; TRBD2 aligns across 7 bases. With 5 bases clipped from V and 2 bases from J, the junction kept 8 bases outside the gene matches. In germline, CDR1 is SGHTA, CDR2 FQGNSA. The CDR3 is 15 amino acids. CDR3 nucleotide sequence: TGTGCCAGCAGCCGAGGGACTACGACTCAAGAGACCCAGTACTTC. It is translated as CASSRGTTTQETQYF.

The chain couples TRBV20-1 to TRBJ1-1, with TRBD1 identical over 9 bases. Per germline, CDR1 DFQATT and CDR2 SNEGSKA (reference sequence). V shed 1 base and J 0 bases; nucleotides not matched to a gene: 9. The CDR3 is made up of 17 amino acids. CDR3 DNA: TGCAGTGCTAGAGGAGGGGGACAGGGTCTATTGAACACTGAAGCTTTCTTT. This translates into CSARGGGQGLLNTEAFF.

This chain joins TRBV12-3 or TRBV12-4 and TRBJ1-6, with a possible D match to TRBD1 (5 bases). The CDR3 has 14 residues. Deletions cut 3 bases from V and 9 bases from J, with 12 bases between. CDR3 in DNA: TGTGCCAGCAGTTTTACAGGTCCGGGTTCACCCCTCCACTTT. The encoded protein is CASSFTGPGSPLHF.

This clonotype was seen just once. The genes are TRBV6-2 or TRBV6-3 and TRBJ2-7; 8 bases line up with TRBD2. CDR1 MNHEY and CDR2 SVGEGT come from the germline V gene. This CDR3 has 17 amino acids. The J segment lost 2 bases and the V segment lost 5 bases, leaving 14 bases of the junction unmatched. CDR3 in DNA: TGTGCCAGCAGTCCGACCCCCAGCGGGGGCTTAACCTACGAGCAGTACTTC. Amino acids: CASSPTPSGGLTYEQYF.

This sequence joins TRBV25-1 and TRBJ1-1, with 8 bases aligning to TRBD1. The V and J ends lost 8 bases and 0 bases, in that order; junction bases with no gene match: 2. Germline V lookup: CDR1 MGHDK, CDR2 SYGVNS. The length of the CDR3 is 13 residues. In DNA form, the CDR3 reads TGTGCCAGCCTGGACAGGGTGAACACTGAAGCTTTCTTT. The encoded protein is CASLDRVNTEAFF.

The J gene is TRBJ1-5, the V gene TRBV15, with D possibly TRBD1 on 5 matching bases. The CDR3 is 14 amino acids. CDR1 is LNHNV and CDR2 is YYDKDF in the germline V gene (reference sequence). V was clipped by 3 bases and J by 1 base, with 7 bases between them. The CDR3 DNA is TGTGCCACCAGCAGGGGACTAAGCAATCAGCCCCAGCATTTT. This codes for CATSRGLSNQPQHF.

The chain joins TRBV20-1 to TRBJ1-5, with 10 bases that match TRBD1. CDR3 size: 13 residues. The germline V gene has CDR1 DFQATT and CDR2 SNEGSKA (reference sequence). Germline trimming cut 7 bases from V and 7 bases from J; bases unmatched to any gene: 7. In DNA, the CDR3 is TGCAGTGTTGGTGAGACAGGGGGCCAGCCCCAGCATTTT. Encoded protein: CSVGETGGQPQHF.

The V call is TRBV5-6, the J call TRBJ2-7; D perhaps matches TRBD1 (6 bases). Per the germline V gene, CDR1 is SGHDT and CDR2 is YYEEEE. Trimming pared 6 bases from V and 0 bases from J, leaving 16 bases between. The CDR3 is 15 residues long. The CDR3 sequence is CASTIVTGYSYEQYF. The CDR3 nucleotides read TGTGCCAGCACCATCGTGACAGGCTACTCCTACGAGCAGTACTTC. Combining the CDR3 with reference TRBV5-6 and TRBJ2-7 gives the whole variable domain DAGVTQSPTHLIKTRGQQVTLRCSPKSGHDTVSWYQQALGQGPQFIFQYYEEEERQRGNFPDRFSGHQFPNYSSELNVNALLLGDSALYLCASTIVTGYSYEQYFGPGTRLTVT.

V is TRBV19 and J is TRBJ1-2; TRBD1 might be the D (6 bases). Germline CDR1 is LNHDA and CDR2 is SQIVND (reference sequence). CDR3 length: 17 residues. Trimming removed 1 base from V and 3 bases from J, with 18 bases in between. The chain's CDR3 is CASSIVWQDRRDYGYTF. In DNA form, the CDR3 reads TGTGCCAGTAGTATAGTTTGGCAGGACAGAAGAGACTATGGCTACACCTTC.